This T cell receptor (beta chain) is from a study of T cell repertoires in ileal Crohn's disease. Study context: The M0 sample came from the inflamed ileal portion of the resected specimen.

Findings of the study overall: Clonality above 26.8% at surgery always came with endoscopic recurrence. Mucosal expansions were suggested to be mainly CD8 T cells. Clonal expansions were more frequent in active smokers than non-smokers at surgery.

Sequencing was performed with immunoSEQ multiplex PCR; in TCRdb, only in-frame clones are kept and a portion is missing. Of 17,000 or so clones listed, about three quarters are singletons. With regard to this clone: As yet, its antigen is unknown.

Germline-derived CDR1 and CDR2 are LNHNV and YYDKDF (reference sequence). V lost 1 base, J lost 5 bases, and 5 bases lay in between. CDR3 length equals 12 residues. Stated time point: inflamed ileum from the surgical specimen. The chain combines TRBV15 with TRBJ2-5, with a possible D match to TRBD1 (5 bases). The receptor's source is an adult with Crohn's disease. The sequenced sample consisted of ileal tissue. CDR3 protein: CATSRAGETQYF. The CDR3 nucleotides read TGTGCCACCAGCAGAGCAGGGGAGACCCAGTACTTC.